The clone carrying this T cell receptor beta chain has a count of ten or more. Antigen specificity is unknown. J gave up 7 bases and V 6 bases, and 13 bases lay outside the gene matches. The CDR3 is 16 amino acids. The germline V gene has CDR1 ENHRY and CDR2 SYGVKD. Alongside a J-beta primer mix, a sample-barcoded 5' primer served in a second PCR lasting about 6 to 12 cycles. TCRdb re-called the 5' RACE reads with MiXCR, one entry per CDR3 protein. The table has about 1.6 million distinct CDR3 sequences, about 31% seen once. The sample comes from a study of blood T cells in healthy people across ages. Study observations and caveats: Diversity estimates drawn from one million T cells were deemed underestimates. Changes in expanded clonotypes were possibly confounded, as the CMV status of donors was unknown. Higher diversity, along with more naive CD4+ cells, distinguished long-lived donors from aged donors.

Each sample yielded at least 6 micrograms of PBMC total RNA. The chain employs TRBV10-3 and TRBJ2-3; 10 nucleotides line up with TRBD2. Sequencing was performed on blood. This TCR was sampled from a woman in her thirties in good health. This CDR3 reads CAIRDGLAGVRYTQYF. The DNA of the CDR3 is TGTGCCATCAGAGACGGGCTAGCGGGAGTTCGGTATACGCAGTATTTT.